This TCR beta chain derives from a study of somatic mutations in cytotoxic T cells in rheumatoid arthritis. Background on the study: Blood samples of 25 to 30 ml were drawn from patients (in EDTA) right after diagnosis and before any treatment. Flow-sorting brought some V beta antibody-stained T-cell populations to nearly 100% purity, V beta1+ cells sequenced for TCRB among them.

The CDR3 contains 15 residues. Germline trimming cut 3 bases from V and 4 bases from J; bases unmatched to any gene: 7. Germline CDR1 reads SGHAT; CDR2 reads FQNNGV. With respect to this clone: Its antigen is currently unknown.

TCRdb's copy holds only in-frame clones and misses some; the assay was immunoSEQ multiplex PCR. Found here are 2,000 to 2,500 clones, about 83% of them singletons; the top ten hold 41%. Notes on the study in general: Among rheumatoid arthritis patients and age-matched healthy controls, CD8+ T-cell clonality was not significantly different.

Sequenced sample: CD8+ T cells sorted from blood. The receptor's source is an adult with rheumatoid arthritis. The gene calls are TRBV11-2 and TRBJ1-2, with 8 positions matching TRBD1. The CDR3 protein is CASSFGQGAIYGYTF. The CDR3 DNA reads TGTGCCAGCAGCTTTGGCCAGGGGGCTATCTATGGCTACACCTTC.